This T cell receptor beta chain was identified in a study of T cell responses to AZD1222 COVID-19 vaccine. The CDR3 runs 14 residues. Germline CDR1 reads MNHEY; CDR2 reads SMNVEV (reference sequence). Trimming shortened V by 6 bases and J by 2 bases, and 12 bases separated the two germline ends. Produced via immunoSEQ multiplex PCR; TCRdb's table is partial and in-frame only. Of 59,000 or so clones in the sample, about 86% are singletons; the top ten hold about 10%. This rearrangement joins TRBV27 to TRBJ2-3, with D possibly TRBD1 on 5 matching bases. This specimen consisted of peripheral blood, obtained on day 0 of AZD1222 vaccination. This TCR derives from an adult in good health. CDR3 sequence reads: CASSLREPTDTQYF. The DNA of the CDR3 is TGTGCCAGCAGCCTCAGGGAACCCACAGATACGCAGTATTTT.